The clone carrying this TCR beta chain has only a few counts. The source of the sample is a study of CD8+CD57+ T cells in acquired aplastic anemia. Trimming took 2 bases from V and 0 from J, leaving 6 bases between them. CDR1 and CDR2 (germline): SGHRS, YFSETQ. This CDR3 has 15 amino acids. Genomic DNA, the template, was used for profiling of the TCR beta VDJ and CDR3. TCRdb recomputed calls from the reads with MiXCR, one row per CDR3 protein. The data show some 200,000 distinct CDR3 sequences, about 37% seen once. Sequencing used sorted CD4+, CD8+, or CD8+CD57+ T cells (not recorded which) from PBMCs. V gene TRBV5-1 combines with J gene TRBJ2-6; D not certain. The sequence came from a human donor in good health, serving as a control. Here the CDR3 reads CASSFGNSGANVLTF. CDR3 in DNA: TGCGCCAGCAGCTTTGGCAACTCTGGGGCCAACGTCCTGACTTTC.